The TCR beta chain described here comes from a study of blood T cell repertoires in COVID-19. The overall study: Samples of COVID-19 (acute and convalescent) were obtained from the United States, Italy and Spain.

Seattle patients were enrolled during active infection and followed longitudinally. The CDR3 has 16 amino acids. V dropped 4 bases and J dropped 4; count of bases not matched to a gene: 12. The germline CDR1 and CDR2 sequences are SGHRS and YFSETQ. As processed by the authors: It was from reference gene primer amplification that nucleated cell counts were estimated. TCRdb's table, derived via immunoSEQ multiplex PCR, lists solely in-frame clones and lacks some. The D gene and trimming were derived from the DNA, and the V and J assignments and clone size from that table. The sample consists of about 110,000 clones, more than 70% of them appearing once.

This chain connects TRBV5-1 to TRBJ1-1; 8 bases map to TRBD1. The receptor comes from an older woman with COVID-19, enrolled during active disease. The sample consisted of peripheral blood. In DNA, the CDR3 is TGCGCCAGCAGCCGGGGGACAGGCTACGGGGGCACTGAAGCTTTCTTT. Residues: CASSRGTGYGGTEAFF.